Listed below are T cell receptor beta chains from one sample, sequenced in a study of OX40 agonist ivuxolimab in advanced cancers. The protocol was immunoSEQ multiplex PCR, while the TCRdb copy is restricted to in-frame clones and leaves out a portion. The sample lists 50,000 to 75,000 clones, 87% occurring once. The specimen was CD4+ or CD8+ T cells sorted from blood, collected in a trial of the OX40 agonist ivuxolimab. The receptors here all came from an adult with an advanced solid tumor such as melanoma, head and neck, liver or kidney cancer. Each CDR3 is given with its conserved first and last residue. Fields, in order: clone size, J gene, V gene, D gene, CDR3 protein, CDR3 DNA. D genes are given only for firm matches. Clone size, where shown, is once, few, many, or a class for clones that have expanded.

NA TRBJ2-3 TRBV10-1 TRBD2 CASGSGKLGTDTQYF TGCGCCAGCGGTAGCGGGAAGTTGGGCACAGATACGCAGTATTTT
NA TRBJ1-5 TRBV28 TRBD1 CASQDPTGAVQPQHF TGTGCCAGCCAGGACCCAACAGGGGCTGTTCAGCCCCAGCATTTT
NA TRBJ1-3 TRBV29-1 NA CSVARTGSGNTIYF TGCAGCGTCGCTCGGACGGGTTCTGGAAACACCATATATTTT
NA TRBJ1-5 TRBV19 TRBD1 CASSTGGGNQPQHF TGTGCCAGCTCTACAGGGGGAGGGAATCAGCCCCAGCATTTT
NA TRBJ1-5 TRBV28 NA CASSPLILNQPQHF TGTGCCAGCAGTCCTCTGATCCTCAATCAGCCCCAGCATTTT
NA TRBJ2-1 TRBV19 NA CASSERVTDNEQFF TGTGCCAGTAGTGAAAGGGTCACAGACAATGAGCAGTTCTTC
NA TRBJ2-7 TRBV4-1 TRBD2 CASSQNRLAGGPSLYEQYF TGCGCCAGCAGCCAAAATCGACTAGCGGGAGGGCCAAGTCTCTACGAGCAGTACTTC
NA TRBJ2-5 TRBV15 TRBD2 CATSSRLAGEETQYF TGTGCCACCAGCAGCCGACTAGCGGGAGAAGAGACCCAGTACTTC
NA TRBJ1-5 TRBV6-5 NA CASQGNGPNQPQHF TGTGCCAGTCAGGGCAACGGGCCCAATCAGCCCCAGCATTTT
NA TRBJ1-5 TRBV6-5 TRBD1 CASSPRQGINQPQHF TGTGCCAGCAGCCCCCGACAGGGTATCAATCAGCCCCAGCATTTT
once TRBJ2-1 TRBV19 TRBD1 CASSALGQGSDNEQFF TGTGCCAGTAGCGCGCTGGGACAGGGTTCGGATAATGAGCAGTTCTTC
NA TRBJ2-5 TRBV6-1 NA CASKIGYRAPETQYF TGTGCCAGCAAAATTGGCTACAGGGCCCCAGAGACCCAGTACTTC
once TRBJ2-7 TRBV6-6 NA CASSYGGRADEQYF TGTGCCAGCAGTTACGGGGGCAGGGCTGACGAGCAGTACTTC
NA TRBJ2-1 TRBV5-4 NA CASSLVDGDEQFF TGTGCCAGCAGCTTGGTGGACGGGGATGAGCAGTTCTTC
NA TRBJ1-6 TRBV15 TRBD1 CATSRDTGGSPLHF TGTGCCACCAGCAGGGACACAGGGGGGTCACCCCTCCACTTT
NA TRBJ2-1 TRBV6-6 NA CASSTLGSGPYNEQFF TGTGCCAGCAGCACCCTCGGAAGCGGCCCCTACAATGAGCAGTTCTTC
NA TRBJ2-2 TRBV11-1 NA CASSLERGYRATGELFF TGTGCCAGCAGCTTAGAGAGGGGTTACAGGGCCACCGGGGAGCTGTTTTTT
NA TRBJ2-3 TRBV9 NA CASSEGTGNTDTQYF TGTGCCAGCAGCGAGGGGACGGGCAATACAGATACGCAGTATTTT